This T cell receptor (beta chain) was sequenced during a study of T cell responses to AZD1222 COVID-19 vaccine. Using immunoSEQ multiplex PCR, the repertoire was profiled, and TCRdb retains in-frame clones only, with some absent. The sample lists some 42,000 clones; approximately 83% were seen once. V was shortened by 4 bases and J by 6 bases, with 13 bases between the two germline ends. This CDR3 spans 13 amino acids. Germline values: CDR1 SGDLS, CDR2 YYNGEE. The chain recombines TRBV9 with TRBJ1-1, with D uncertain. This clonotype was obtained from an adult who received the AZD1222 COVID-19 vaccine. This specimen consisted of peripheral blood, obtained 28 days after the second AZD1222 dose. This CDR3 is CASSPSLNPEAFF. The CDR3 DNA reads as TGTGCCAGCAGCCCGAGCCTTAATCCTGAAGCTTTCTTT.